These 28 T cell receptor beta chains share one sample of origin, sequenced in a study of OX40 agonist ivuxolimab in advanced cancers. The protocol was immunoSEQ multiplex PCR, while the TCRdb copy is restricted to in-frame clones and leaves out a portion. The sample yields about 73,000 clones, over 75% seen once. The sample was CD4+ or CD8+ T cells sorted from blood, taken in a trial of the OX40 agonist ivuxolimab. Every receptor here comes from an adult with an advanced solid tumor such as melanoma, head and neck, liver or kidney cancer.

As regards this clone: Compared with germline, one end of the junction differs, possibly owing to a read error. CDR3 in amino acids: CASSLGVEETQYF. The CDR3 nucleotides are TGTGCTAGCAGCTTAGGGGTAGAAGAGACCCAGTACTTC. This chain connects TRBV7-7 to TRBJ2-5, with D perhaps matching TRBD1 (5 bases). The CDR3 length is 13 residues. CDR1 SSHAT and CDR2 FNYEAQ come from the germline V gene (reference sequence).

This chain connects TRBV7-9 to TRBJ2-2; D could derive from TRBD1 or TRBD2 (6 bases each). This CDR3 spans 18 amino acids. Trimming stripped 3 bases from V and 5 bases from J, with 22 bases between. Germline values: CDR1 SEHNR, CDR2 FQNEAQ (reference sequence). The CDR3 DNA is TGTGCCAGCAGCTTCCCCATCGGGGGCAGGGAGTTGACCGGGGAGCTGTTTTTT. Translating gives CASSFPIGGRELTGELFF.

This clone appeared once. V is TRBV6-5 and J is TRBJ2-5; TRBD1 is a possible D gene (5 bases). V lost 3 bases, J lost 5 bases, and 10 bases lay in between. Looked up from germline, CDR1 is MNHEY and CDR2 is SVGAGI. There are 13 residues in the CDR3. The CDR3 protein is CASSYKGYETQYF. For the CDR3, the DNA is TGTGCCAGCAGTTATAAGGGGTATGAGACCCAGTACTTC.

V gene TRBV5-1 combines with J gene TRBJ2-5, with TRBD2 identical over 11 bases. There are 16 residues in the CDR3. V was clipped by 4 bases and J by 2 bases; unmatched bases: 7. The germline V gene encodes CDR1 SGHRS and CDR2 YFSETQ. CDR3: CASSPKTSGVQETQYF. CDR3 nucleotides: TGCGCCAGCAGCCCTAAGACTAGCGGGGTTCAAGAGACCCAGTACTTC.

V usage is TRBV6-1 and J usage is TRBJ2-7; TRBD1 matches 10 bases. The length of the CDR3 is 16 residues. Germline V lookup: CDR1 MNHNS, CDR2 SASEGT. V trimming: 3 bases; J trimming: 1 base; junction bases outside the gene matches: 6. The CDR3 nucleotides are TGTGCCAGCAGTGACCCCGGGACAGGGGAATCCTACGAGCAGTACTTC. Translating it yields CASSDPGTGESYEQYF.

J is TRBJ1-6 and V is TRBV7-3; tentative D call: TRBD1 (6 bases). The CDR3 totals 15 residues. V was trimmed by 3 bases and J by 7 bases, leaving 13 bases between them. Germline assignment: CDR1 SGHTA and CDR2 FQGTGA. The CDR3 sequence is CASSLMTGPNSPLHF. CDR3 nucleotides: TGTGCCAGCAGCTTGATGACAGGTCCCAATTCACCCCTCCACTTT. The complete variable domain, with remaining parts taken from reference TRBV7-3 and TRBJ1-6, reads GAGVSQTPSNKVTEKGKYVELRCDPISGHTALYWYRQSLGQGPEFLIYFQGTGAADDSGLPNDRFFAVRPEGSVSTLKIQRTERGDSAVYLCASSLMTGPNSPLHFGNGTRLTVT.

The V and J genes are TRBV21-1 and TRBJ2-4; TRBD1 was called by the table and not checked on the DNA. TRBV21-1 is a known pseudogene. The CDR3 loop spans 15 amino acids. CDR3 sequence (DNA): TGTGCCAGCAACAGGGGCCCAACAAGGGAAAACATTCAGTACTTC. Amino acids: CASNRGPTRENIQYF.

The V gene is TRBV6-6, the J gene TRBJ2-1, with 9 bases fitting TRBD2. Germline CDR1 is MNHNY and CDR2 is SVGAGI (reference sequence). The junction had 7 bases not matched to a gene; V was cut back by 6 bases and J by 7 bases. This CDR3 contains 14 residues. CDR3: CASSIAGVNNEQFF. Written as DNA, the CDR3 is TGTGCCAGCAGCATAGCGGGGGTCAATAATGAGCAGTTCTTC.

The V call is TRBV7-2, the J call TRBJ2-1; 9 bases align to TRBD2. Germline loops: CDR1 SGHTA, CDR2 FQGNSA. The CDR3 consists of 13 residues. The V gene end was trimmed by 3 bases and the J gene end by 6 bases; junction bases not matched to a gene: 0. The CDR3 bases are TGTGCCAGCAGCTTGGGACTAGCCAATGAGCAGTTCTTC. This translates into CASSLGLANEQFF. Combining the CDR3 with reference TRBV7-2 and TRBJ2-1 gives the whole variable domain GAGVSQSPSNKVTEKGKDVELRCDPISGHTALYWYRQSLGQGLEFLIYFQGNSAPDKSGLPSDRFSAERTGGSVSTLTIQRTQQEDSAVYLCASSLGLANEQFFGPGTRLTVL.

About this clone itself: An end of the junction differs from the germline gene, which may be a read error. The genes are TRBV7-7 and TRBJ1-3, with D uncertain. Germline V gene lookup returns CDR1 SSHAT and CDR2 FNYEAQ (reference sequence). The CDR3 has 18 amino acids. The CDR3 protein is CASSLGPDQLISGNTIYF. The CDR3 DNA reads TGTGCTAGCAGCTTAGGTCCGGACCAATTAATCTCTGGAAACACCATATATTTT.

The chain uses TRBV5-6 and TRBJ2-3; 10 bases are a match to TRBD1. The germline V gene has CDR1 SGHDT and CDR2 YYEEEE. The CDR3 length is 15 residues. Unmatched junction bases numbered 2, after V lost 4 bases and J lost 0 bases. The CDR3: CASSRDRGSTDTQYF. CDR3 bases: TGTGCCAGCAGCCGGGACAGGGGAAGCACAGATACGCAGTATTTT.

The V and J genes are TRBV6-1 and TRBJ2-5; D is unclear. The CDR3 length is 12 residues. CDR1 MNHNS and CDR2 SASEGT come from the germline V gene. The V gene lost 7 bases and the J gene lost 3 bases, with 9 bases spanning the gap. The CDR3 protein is CASKDPEETQYF. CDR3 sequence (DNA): TGTGCCAGCAAGGACCCGGAAGAGACCCAGTACTTC.

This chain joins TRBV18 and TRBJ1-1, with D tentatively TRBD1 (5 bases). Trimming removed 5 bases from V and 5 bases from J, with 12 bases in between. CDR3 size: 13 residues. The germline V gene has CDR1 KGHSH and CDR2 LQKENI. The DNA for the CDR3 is TGTGCCAGCTCAATAGGGGTCGATACTGAAGCTTTCTTT. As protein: CASSIGVDTEAFF.

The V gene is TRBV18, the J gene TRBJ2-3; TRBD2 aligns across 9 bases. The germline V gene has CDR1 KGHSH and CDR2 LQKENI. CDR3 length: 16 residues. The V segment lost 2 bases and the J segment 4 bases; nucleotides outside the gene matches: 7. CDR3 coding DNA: TGTGCCAGCTCACCAAGCGGCGGGGGGGCCTCAGATACGCAGTATTTT. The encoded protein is CASSPSGGGASDTQYF.

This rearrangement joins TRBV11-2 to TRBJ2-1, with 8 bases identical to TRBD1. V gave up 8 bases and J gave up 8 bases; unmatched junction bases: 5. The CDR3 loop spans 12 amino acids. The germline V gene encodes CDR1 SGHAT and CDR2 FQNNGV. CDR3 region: CASGSRGHEQFF. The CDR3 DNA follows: TGTGCCAGCGGTTCCAGGGGGCATGAGCAGTTCTTC.

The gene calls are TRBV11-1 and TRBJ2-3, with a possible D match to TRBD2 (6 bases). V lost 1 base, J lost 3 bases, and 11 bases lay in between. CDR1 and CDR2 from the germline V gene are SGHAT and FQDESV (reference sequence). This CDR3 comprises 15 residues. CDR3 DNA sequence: TGTGCCAGCAGCTTAGGAGGCGGGGCGACAGATACGCAGTATTTT. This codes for CASSLGGGATDTQYF.

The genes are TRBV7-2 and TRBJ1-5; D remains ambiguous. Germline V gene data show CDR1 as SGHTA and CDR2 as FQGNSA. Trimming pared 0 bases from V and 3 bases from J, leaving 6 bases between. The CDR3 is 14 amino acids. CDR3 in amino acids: CASSLAGDNQPQHF. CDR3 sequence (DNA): TGTGCCAGCAGCTTAGCGGGAGACAATCAGCCCCAGCATTTT. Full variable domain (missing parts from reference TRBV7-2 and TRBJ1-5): GAGVSQSPSNKVTEKGKDVELRCDPISGHTALYWYRQSLGQGLEFLIYFQGNSAPDKSGLPSDRFSAERTGGSVSTLTIQRTQQEDSAVYLCASSLAGDNQPQHFGDGTRLSIL.

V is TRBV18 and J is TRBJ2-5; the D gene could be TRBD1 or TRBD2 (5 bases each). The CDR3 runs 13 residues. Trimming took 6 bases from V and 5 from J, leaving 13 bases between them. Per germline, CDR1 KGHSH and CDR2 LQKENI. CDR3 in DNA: TGTGCCAGCTCTCAGACCTGGGACGAGACCCAGTACTTC. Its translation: CASSQTWDETQYF.

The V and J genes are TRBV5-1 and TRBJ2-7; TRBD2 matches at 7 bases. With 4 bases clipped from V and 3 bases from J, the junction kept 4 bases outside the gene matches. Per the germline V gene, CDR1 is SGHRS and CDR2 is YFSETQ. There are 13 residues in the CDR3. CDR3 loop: CASSRGGDYEQYF. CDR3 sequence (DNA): TGCGCCAGCAGCCGCGGGGGAGACTACGAGCAGTACTTC.

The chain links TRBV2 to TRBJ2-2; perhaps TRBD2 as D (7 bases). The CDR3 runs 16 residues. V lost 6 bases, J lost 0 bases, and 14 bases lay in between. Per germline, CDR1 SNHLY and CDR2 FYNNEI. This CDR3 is CASRGGQLANTGELFF. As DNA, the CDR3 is TGTGCCAGCAGGGGGGGGCAGCTCGCGAACACCGGGGAGCTGTTTTTT.

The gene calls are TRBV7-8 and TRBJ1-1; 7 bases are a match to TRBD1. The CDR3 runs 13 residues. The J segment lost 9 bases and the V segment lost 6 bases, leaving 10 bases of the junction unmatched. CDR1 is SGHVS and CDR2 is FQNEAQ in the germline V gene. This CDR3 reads CASRDTGAQKAFF. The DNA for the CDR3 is TGTGCCAGCAGGGATACAGGGGCGCAAAAAGCTTTCTTT.

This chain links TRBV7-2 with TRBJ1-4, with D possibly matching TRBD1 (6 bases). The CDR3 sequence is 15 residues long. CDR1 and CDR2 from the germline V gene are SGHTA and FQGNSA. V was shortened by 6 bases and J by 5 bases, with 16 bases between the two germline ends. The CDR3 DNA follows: TGTGCCAGCAGTCCCGGGGGGCAGCTAAATGAAAAACTGTTTTTT. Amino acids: CASSPGGQLNEKLFF.

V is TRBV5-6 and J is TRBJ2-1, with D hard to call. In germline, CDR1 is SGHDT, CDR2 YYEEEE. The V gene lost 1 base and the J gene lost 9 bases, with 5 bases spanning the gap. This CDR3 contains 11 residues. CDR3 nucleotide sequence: TGTGCCAGCAGCTTGTCTAGTGAGCAGTTCTTC. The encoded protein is CASSLSSEQFF.

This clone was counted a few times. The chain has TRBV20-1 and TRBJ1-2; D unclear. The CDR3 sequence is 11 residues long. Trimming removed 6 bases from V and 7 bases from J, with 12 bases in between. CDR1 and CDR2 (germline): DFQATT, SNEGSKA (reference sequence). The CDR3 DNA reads TGCAGTGCCCCCGTCCCAGGTGGCTACACCTTC. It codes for CSAPVPGGYTF.

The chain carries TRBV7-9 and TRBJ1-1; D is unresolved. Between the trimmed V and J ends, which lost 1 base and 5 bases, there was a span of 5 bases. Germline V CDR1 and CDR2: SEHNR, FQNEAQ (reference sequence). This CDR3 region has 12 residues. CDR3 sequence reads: CASSLVVTEAFF. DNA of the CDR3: TGTGCCAGCAGCTTAGTTGTGACTGAAGCTTTCTTT.

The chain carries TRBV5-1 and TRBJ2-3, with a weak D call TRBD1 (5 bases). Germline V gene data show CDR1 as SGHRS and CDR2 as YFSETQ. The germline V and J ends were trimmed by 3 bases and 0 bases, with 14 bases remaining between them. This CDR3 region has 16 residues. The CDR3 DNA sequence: TGCGCCAGCAGCTGGACATCAACAACTAGCACAGATACGCAGTATTTT. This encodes CASSWTSTTSTDTQYF.

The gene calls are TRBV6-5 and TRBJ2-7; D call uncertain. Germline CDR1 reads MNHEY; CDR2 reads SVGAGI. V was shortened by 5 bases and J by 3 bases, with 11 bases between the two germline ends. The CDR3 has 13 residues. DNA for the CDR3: TGTGCCAGCAGTCCCTCCCCCGGCTACGAGCAGTACTTC. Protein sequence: CASSPSPGYEQYF.

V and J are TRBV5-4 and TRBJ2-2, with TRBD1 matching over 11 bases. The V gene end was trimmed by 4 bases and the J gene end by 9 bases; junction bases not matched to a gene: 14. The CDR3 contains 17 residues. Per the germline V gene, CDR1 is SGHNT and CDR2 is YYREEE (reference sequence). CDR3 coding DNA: TGTGCCAGCAGCCTTTTCGGACAGGGGGCCCCGGGCCGGGAGCTGTTTTTT. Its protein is CASSLFGQGAPGRELFF.